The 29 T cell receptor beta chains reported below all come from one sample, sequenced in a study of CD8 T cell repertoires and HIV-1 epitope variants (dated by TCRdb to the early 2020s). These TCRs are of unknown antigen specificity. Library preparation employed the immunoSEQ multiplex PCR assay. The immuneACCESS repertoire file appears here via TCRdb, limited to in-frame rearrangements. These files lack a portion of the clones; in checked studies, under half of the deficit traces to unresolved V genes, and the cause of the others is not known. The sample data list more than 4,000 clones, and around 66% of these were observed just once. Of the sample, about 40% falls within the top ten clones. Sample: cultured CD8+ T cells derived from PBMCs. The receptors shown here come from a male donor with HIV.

DNA for the CDR3: TGTGCCAGCAGTGGACTACTAAGCTCCTACGAGCAGTACTTC. Translation: CASSGLLSSYEQYF. V gene TRBV6-6 combines with J gene TRBJ2-7; D possibly corresponds to TRBD2 (6 bases). Germline values: CDR1 MNHNY, CDR2 SVGAGI (reference sequence). The CDR3 contains 14 residues. Trimming shortened V by 5 bases and J by 0 bases, and 11 bases separated the two germline ends.

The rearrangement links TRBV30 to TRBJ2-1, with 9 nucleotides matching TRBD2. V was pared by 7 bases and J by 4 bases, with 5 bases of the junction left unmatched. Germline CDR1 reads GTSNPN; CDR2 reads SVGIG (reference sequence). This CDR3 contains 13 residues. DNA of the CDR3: TGTGCCTTCCGACTAGCGGCTTACAATGAGCAGTTCTTC. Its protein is CAFRLAAYNEQFF.

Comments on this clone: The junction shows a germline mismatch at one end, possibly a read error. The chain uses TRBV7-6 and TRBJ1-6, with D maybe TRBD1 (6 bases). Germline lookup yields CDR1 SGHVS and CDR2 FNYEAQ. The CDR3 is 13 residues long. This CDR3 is CASNLQGNSPLHF. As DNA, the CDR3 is TGTGCCAGCAACTTACAGGGAAATTCACCCCTCCACTTT.

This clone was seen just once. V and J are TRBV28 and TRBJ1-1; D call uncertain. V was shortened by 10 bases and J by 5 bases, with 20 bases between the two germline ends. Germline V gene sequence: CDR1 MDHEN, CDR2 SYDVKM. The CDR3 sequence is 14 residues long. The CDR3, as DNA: TGTGCCATCAGCCCCTGGGATCCCAAAACTGAAGCTTTCTTT. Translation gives CAISPWDPKTEAFF.

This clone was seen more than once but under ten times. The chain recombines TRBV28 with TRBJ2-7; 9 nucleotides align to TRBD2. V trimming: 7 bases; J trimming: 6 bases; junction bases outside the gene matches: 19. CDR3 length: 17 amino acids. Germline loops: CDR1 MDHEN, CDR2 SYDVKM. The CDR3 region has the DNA TGTGCCAGCAACTCCTATCGGCGGGGGGGATCGGAGGTCGAGCAGTACTTC. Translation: CASNSYRRGGSEVEQYF.

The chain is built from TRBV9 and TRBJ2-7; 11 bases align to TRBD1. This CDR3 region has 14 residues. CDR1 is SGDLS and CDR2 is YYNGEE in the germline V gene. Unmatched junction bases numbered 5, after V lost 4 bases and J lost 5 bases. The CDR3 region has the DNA TGTGCCAGCAGCCGGACAGGGGGCGGCGACGAGCAGTACTTC. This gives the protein CASSRTGGGDEQYF.

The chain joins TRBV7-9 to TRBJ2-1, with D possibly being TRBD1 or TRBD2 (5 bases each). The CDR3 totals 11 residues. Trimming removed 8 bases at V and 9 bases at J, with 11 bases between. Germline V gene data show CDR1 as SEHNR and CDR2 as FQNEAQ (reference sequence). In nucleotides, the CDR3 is TGTGCCAGCGAACCTGGGGGTGAGCAGTTCTTC. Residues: CASEPGGEQFF.

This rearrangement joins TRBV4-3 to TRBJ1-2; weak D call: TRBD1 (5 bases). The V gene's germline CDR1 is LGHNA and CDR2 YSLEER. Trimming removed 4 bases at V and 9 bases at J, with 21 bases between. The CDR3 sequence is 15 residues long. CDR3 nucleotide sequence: TGCGCCAGCAGCCGACTACCGGCCCAGGGACTAAGCTACACCTTC. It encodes CASSRLPAQGLSYTF.

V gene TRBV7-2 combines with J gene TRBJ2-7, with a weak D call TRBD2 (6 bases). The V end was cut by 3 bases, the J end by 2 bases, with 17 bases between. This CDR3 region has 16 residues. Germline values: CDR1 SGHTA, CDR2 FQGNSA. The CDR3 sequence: CASSFSREKATYEQYF. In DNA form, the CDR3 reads TGTGCCAGCAGCTTCTCCCGGGAGAAGGCAACCTACGAGCAGTACTTC.

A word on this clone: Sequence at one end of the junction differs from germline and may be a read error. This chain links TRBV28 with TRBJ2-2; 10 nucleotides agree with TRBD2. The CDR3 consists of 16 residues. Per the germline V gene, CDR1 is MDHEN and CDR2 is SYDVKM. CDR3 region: CAGSLGLAANTGELFF. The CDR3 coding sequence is TGTGCCGGCAGTTTAGGACTAGCGGCGAACACCGGGGAGCTGTTTTTT.

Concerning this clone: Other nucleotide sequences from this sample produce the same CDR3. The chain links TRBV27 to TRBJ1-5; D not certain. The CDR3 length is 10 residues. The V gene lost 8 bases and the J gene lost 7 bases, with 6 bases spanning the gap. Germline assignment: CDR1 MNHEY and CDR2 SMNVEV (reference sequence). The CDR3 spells CASGGQPQHF. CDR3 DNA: TGTGCCAGCGGAGGACAGCCCCAGCATTTT.

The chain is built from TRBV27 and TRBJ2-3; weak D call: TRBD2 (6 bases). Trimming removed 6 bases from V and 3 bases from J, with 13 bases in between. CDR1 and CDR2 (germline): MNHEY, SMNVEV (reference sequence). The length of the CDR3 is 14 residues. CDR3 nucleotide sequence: TGTGCCAGCAGCTCGGGGGATGGGACAGATACGCAGTATTTT. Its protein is CASSSGDGTDTQYF.

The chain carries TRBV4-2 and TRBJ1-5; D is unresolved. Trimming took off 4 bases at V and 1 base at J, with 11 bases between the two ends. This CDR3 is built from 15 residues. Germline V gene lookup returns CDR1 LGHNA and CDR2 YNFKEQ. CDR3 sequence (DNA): TGTGCCAGCAGCCTGGATGCCCTGAGCAATCAGCCCCAGCATTTT. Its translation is CASSLDALSNQPQHF.

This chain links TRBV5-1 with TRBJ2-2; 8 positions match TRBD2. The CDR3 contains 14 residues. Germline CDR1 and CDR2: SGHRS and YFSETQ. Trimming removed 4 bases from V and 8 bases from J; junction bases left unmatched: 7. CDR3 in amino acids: CASSTGLGLGELFF. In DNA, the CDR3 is TGCGCCAGCAGCACGGGACTAGGTTTGGGGGAGCTGTTTTTT.

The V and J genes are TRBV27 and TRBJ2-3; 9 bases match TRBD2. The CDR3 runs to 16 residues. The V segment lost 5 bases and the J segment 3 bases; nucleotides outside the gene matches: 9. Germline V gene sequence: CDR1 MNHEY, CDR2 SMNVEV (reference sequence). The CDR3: CASSSVAGGLTDTQYF. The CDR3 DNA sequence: TGTGCCAGCAGTAGCGTTGCGGGGGGGCTTACAGATACGCAGTATTTT.

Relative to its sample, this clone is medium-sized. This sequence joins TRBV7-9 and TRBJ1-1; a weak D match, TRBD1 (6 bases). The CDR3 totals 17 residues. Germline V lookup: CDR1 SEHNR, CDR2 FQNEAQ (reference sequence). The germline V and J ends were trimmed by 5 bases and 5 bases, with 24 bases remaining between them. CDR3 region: CASSPRGMGASRTEAFF. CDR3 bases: TGTGCCAGCAGCCCCCGGGGGATGGGGGCATCGAGAACTGAAGCTTTCTTT.

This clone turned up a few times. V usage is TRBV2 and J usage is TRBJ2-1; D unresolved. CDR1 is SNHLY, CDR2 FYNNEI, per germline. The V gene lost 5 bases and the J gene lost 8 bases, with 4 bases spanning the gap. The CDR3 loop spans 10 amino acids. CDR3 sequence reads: CASSIYEQFF. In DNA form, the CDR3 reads TGTGCCAGCAGTATTTATGAGCAGTTCTTC.

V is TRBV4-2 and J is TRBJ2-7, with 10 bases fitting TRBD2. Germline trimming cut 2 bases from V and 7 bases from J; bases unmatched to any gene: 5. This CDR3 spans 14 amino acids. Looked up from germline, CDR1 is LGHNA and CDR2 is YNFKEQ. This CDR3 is CASSQQAGGGEQYF. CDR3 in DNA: TGTGCCAGCAGCCAACAAGCGGGAGGGGGGGAGCAGTACTTC.

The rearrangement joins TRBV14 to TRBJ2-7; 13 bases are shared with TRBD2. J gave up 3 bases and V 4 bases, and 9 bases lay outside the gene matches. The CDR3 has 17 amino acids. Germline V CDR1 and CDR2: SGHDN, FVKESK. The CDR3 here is CASSPSLTSGRDYEQYF. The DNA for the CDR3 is TGTGCCAGCAGCCCATCCCTTACTAGCGGGAGGGACTACGAGCAGTACTTC.

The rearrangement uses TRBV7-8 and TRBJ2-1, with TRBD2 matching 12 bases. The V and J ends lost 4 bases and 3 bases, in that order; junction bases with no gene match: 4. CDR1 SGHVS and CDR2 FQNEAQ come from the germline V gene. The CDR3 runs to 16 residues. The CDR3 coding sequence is TGTGCCAGCAGCTCACCTAGCGGGAGGGACTACAATGAGCAGTTCTTC. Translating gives CASSSPSGRDYNEQFF.

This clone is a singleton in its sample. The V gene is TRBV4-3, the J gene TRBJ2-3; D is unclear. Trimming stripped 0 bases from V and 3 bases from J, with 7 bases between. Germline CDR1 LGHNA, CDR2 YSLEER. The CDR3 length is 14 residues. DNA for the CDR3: TGCGCCAGCAGCCAAGATGTTGAGACAGATACGCAGTATTTT. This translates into CASSQDVETDTQYF.

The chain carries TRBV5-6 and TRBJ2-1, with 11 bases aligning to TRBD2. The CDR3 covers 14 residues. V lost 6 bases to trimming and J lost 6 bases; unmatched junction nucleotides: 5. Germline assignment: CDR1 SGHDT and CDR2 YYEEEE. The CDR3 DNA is TGTGCCAGCACCTATAGCGGGGGGGCCAATGAGCAGTTCTTC. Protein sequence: CASTYSGGANEQFF.

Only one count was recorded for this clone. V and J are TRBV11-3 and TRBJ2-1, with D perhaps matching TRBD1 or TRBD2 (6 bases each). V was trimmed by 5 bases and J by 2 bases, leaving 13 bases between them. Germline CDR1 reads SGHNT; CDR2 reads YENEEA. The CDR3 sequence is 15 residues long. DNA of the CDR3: TGTGCCAGCAGCCCCGGGGGCCACACCTACAATGAGCAGTTCTTC. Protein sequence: CASSPGGHTYNEQFF.

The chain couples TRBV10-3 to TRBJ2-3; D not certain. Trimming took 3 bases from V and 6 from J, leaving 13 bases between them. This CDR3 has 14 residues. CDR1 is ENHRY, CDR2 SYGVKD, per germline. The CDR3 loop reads CAISDQTRQDTQYF. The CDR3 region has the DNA TGTGCCATCAGTGACCAGACCAGGCAGGATACGCAGTATTTT.

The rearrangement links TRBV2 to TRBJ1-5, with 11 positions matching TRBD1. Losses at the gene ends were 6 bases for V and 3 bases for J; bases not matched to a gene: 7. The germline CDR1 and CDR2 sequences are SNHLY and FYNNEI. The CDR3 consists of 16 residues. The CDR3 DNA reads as TGTGCCAGCAGGGCTGGGACAGGGGGATTCAATCAGCCCCAGCATTTT. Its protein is CASRAGTGGFNQPQHF.

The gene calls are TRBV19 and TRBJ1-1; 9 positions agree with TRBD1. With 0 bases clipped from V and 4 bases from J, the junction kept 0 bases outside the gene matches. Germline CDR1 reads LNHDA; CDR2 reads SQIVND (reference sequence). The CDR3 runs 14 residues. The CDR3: CASSIEDRGTEAFF. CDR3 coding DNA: TGTGCCAGTAGTATAGAGGACAGGGGCACTGAAGCTTTCTTT.

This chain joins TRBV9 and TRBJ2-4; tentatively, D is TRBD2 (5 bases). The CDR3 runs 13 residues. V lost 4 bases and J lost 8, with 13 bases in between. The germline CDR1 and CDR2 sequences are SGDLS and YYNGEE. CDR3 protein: CASSRTSGDIQYF. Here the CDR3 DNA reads TGTGCCAGCAGCCGAACCTCCGGGGACATTCAGTACTTC. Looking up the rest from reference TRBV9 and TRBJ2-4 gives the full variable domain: DSGVTQTPKHLITATGQRVTLRCSPRSGDLSVYWYQQSLDQGLQFLIQYYNGEERAKGNILERFSAQQFPDLHSELNLSSLELGDSALYFCASSRTSGDIQYFGAGTRLSVL.

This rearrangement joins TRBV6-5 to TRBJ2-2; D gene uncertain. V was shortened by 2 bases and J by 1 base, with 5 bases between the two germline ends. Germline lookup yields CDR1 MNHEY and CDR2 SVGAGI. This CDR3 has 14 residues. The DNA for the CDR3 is TGTGCCAGCAGTTACGGGCTGAACACCGGGGAGCTGTTTTTT. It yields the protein CASSYGLNTGELFF.

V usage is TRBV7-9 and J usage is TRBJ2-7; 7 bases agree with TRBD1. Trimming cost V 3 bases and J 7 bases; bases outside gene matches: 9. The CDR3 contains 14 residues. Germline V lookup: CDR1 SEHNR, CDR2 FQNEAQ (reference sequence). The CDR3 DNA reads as TGTGCCAGCAGCTTGGGACAGTACCTTCGTGAGCAGTACTTC. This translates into CASSLGQYLREQYF.